The source of this T cell receptor beta chain is a study of memory CD4+ T cells and cytomegalovirus serostatus. The sort gate was single viable CD3+CD4+CD8-CD45RO+ cells for memory CD4+ T cells. Profiled with immunoSEQ multiplex PCR; TCRdb holds only in-frame clones, not every one. The sample holds approximately 88,000 clones, approximately 80% seen once. This clone was recorded once. The sequence was collected from an adult in good health and CMV-seropositive. The material sequenced was memory CD4+ T cells from blood.

CDR3 bases: TGTGCCAGCAGTGGTGATGGGAGGAGCTATGGCTACACCTTC. Amino acids: CASSGDGRSYGYTF. The genes are TRBV2 and TRBJ1-2; D not certain. In germline, CDR1 is SNHLY, CDR2 FYNNEI. The CDR3 runs 14 residues. V was cut by 4 bases and J by 4 bases, with 13 bases left in between.